This entry concerns a single T cell receptor (beta chain). The antigen is not known. The data were taken from a study of T cell responses to AZD1222 COVID-19 vaccine. Study in general: Second-dose intervals near 4 or 12 weeks were combined. Study outcomes and limitations: The donor group comprised mostly white British people and more females; the analysis possibly underestimated clonal diversity. Only a handful of AZD1222 recipients were seropositive at baseline. With two AZD1222 doses given, Spike-specific TCR breadth and depth both rose.

The V and J ends lost 2 bases and 1 base respectively, with 17 bases between them. Germline assignment: CDR1 MNHEY and CDR2 SVGEGT. This CDR3 contains 17 residues. Sequencing was performed with immunoSEQ multiplex PCR; in TCRdb, only in-frame clones are kept and a portion is missing. The sample yields 150,000 to 200,000 clones, about nine tenths seen once. This receptor was taken from an adult in good health. This specimen was peripheral blood, taken on day 0 of AZD1222 vaccination. This rearrangement joins TRBV6-2 or TRBV6-3 to TRBJ2-5; D ambiguous. The CDR3 protein is CASSYLMIEWVQETQYF. The CDR3 DNA reads as TGTGCCAGCAGTTACCTGATGATAGAGTGGGTCCAAGAGACCCAGTACTTC.